These T cell receptor beta chains were read from a single sample in a study of CD8 T cells in ankylosing spondylitis. TCRdb used MiXCR to reprocess the 5' RACE reads, holding one entry per CDR3 protein. The table records some 840,000 distinct CDR3 sequences, about 12% of them present only once. Sequenced sample: blood, either unsorted or a sorted T cell fraction (not recorded which). The receptors derive from a male donor with ankylosing spondylitis. Both conserved end residues are part of each CDR3. D genes are given only for firm matches. A row's size may be missing; if present it is once, few, many or a size class.

d_call	v_call	clone_size	j_call	cdr3_aa	cdr3_nt
TRBD1	TRBV10-3	few	TRBJ1-5	CAISETRDRGDQPQHF	TGTGCCATCAGTGAGACGCGGGACAGGGGAGATCAGCCCCAGCATTTT
-	TRBV7-3	-	TRBJ2-7	CASSLWFDSEQYF	TGTGCCAGCAGCTTATGGTTTGACAGCGAGCAGTACTTC
-	TRBV20-1	-	TRBJ2-5	CSATPQGVGETQYF	TGCAGTGCTACCCCTCAGGGAGTAGGAGAGACCCAGTACTTC
TRBD2	TRBV4-3	few	TRBJ2-2	CASSHLSGRGTGELFF	TGCGCCAGCAGCCACCTGAGCGGGAGAGGCACCGGGGAGCTGTTTTTT
TRBD1	TRBV7-2	few	TRBJ2-7	CASIYSGTAGEQYF	TGTGCCAGCATATATTCCGGGACAGCTGGCGAGCAGTACTTC
TRBD2	TRBV7-9	-	TRBJ2-5	CASSRGGFQETQYF	TGTGCCAGCAGCCGCGGGGGGTTCCAAGAGACCCAGTACTTC
-	TRBV12-3/TRBV12-4	many	TRBJ2-3	CASSRDLTDTQYF	TGTGCCAGCAGTCGGGACCTCACAGATACGCAGTATTTT
TRBD1	TRBV30	few	TRBJ2-2	CAWTTGVTGELFF	TGTGCCTGGACTACAGGGGTCACCGGGGAGCTGTTTTTT
-	TRBV20-1	few	TRBJ2-1	CSALTGSLITYNEQFF	TGCAGTGCTTTGACCGGCTCCCTCATCACCTACAATGAGCAGTTCTTC
-	TRBV27	-	TRBJ2-1	CASTLNGVGFF	TGTGCCAGCACCCTAAACGGGGTTGGGTTCTTC
-	TRBV5-1	many	TRBJ2-1	CASSLGHDEQFF	TGCGCCAGCAGCTTGGGTCACGATGAGCAGTTCTTC
-	TRBV20-1	few	TRBJ1-5	CSASLYQPQHF	TGCAGTGCTAGCCTTTATCAGCCCCAGCATTTT
TRBD1	TRBV20-1	many	TRBJ1-3	CSARQGAGNTIYF	TGCAGTGCTAGACAGGGGGCTGGAAACACCATATATTTT
-	TRBV7-9	-	TRBJ2-7	CASSSSLFNSYEQYF	TGTGCCAGCAGCTCTTCTCTCTTCAACTCCTACGAGCAGTACTTC
-	TRBV29-1	many	TRBJ2-5	CSVERDIQETQYF	TGCAGCGTTGAAAGAGACATTCAAGAGACCCAGTACTTC
-	TRBV20-1	few	TRBJ2-6	CSARSDLYSGANVLTF	TGCAGTGCTAGATCGGACTTGTACTCTGGGGCCAACGTCCTGACTTTC
-	TRBV7-2	few	TRBJ2-1	CASSFRMGAHYNEQFF	TGTGCCAGCAGCTTCAGGATGGGGGCGCACTACAATGAGCAGTTCTTC
TRBD1	TRBV7-9	few	TRBJ2-7	CASSPFRDRGYEQYF	TGTGCCAGCAGCCCCTTCCGGGACAGAGGCTACGAGCAGTACTTC
-	TRBV5-6	few	TRBJ2-2	CASGLAEWNTGELFF	TGTGCCAGCGGGTTAGCAGAATGGAACACCGGGGAGCTGTTTTTT
-	TRBV7-9	few	TRBJ2-1	CASSLRLRDNEQFF	TGTGCCAGCAGCTTACGCCTGAGGGACAATGAGCAGTTCTTC
-	TRBV18	few	TRBJ2-3	CASSPSAFADTQYF	TGTGCCAGCTCACCTTCTGCGTTCGCAGATACGCAGTATTTT
TRBD1	TRBV15	many	TRBJ1-1	CATNFRQGRTEAFF	TGTGCCACCAATTTTAGACAGGGAAGAACTGAAGCTTTCTTT
-	TRBV7-3	-	TRBJ1-2	CASSRTEEGGYTF	TGTGCCAGCAGCAGGACAGAGGAGGGTGGCTACACCTTC
TRBD1	TRBV4-1	few	TRBJ1-2	CASSHLGQGKAAGYTF	TGCGCCAGCAGCCATCTCGGACAGGGAAAAGCTGCCGGCTACACCTTC
-	TRBV3-1	-	TRBJ1-6	CASTRRGLPNSPLHF	TGTGCCAGCACCCGAAGGGGTCTGCCTAATTCACCCCTCCACTTT
TRBD1	TRBV29-1	many	TRBJ2-7	CSVNRGQGWEQYF	TGCAGCGTGAATCGGGGACAGGGGTGGGAGCAGTACTTC
-	TRBV9	-	TRBJ1-2	CASSETVANYGYTF	TGTGCCAGCAGCGAGACTGTTGCTAACTATGGCTACACCTTC
-	TRBV4-3	few	TRBJ1-2	CASSQAPRDNYGYTF	TGCGCCAGCAGCCAGGCCCCCAGGGATAACTATGGCTACACCTTC
-	TRBV5-5	-	TRBJ2-3	CASSPLGDGGADTQYF	TGTGCCAGCAGCCCCCTAGGGGATGGAGGAGCAGATACGCAGTATTTT
-	TRBV12-3/TRBV12-4	few	TRBJ2-2	CASSLRFSGELFF	TGTGCCAGCAGTTTACGCTTTAGCGGGGAGCTGTTTTTT
-	TRBV6-1	-	TRBJ2-7	CASSEQEPYEQYF	TGTGCCAGCAGTGAACAGGAGCCCTACGAGCAGTACTTC
TRBD2	TRBV4-2	few	TRBJ2-5	CASSQDGTSGRAVAETQYF	TGTGCCAGCAGCCAAGACGGGACTAGCGGGAGGGCGGTGGCGGAGACCCAGTACTTC
-	TRBV5-1	few	TRBJ1-2	CASGLQGSVRGYTF	TGCGCCAGCGGACTACAGGGTTCGGTTAGAGGCTACACCTTC
-	TRBV29-1	many	TRBJ2-1	CSGSFNEQFF	TGCAGCGGGAGTTTCAATGAGCAGTTCTTC
-	TRBV2	many	TRBJ2-2	CASSLRTLDTGELFF	TGTGCCAGCAGTCTACGTACACTTGACACCGGGGAGCTGTTTTTT
-	TRBV28	-	TRBJ2-2	CASSLSDRGTGELFF	TGTGCCAGCAGTTTGTCGGATAGGGGCACCGGGGAGCTGTTTTTT
-	TRBV20-1	-	TRBJ1-5	CSAGGGEGNQPQHF	TGCAGTGCTGGAGGAGGGGAGGGCAATCAGCCCCAGCATTTT
-	TRBV11-3	few	TRBJ2-1	CASSFRGTGASNEQFF	TGTGCCAGCAGCTTTAGGGGGACGGGGGCGAGCAATGAGCAGTTCTTC
-	TRBV5-1	-	TRBJ2-5	CASSLGRQEPETQYF	TGCGCCAGCAGCTTGGGCCGACAGGAACCGGAGACCCAGTACTTC
TRBD1	TRBV29-1	many	TRBJ2-1	CSVEVPRRTGAGEQFF	TGCAGCGTTGAAGTCCCGCGAAGGACAGGGGCCGGTGAGCAGTTCTTC